This T cell receptor (beta chain) was captured in a study of shared clonotypes between healthy human individuals. Study context: The study used three CD4 naive, three CD4 memory, two CD8 naive and one CD8 memory plate per donor.

Naive CD8 cells were CD45RO-negative, positively selected for CCR7, excluding terminally differentiated effector memory CD45RA+ cells. V trimming: 0 bases; J trimming: 5 bases; junction bases outside the gene matches: 5. Germline V lookup: CDR1 SGHDT, CDR2 YYEEEE. There are 14 residues in the CDR3. Only one count was recorded for this clone. Each subset's genomic DNA was split evenly across several immunoSEQ plates. Data came from immunoSEQ multiplex PCR; TCRdb stores just in-frame clones and leaves some out. This sample yields some 1,900,000 clones, of which about 95% are seen a single time; 1% to 1.5% belongs to the top ten.

Sequenced sample: naive CD8+ T cells sorted from blood. The sequence derives from a man younger than 30 in good health. The chain carries TRBV5-6 and TRBJ2-7, with 7 bases matching TRBD1. CDR3 sequence reads: CASSLVQGVDEQYF. DNA of the CDR3: TGTGCCAGCAGCTTGGTTCAGGGGGTTGACGAGCAGTACTTC.